This T cell receptor beta chain stems from a study of blood T cell repertoires in COVID-19. Data came from immunoSEQ multiplex PCR; TCRdb stores just in-frame clones and leaves some out. The table lists around 150,000 clones, roughly 91% of them singletons. This CDR3 is 16 amino acids long. Looked up from germline, CDR1 is LNHDA and CDR2 is SQIVND (reference sequence). V lost 6 bases to trimming and J lost 1 base; unmatched junction nucleotides: 9. This clone was seen a single time. Sample: peripheral blood. V usage is TRBV19 and J usage is TRBJ1-3, with TRBD1 matching 7 bases. This sequence originates from a man younger than 30 with acute or convalescent COVID-19. CDR3 amino acids: CASSPGGKGSGNTIYF. The CDR3 DNA reads TGTGCCAGTAGCCCAGGGGGAAAGGGGTCTGGAAACACCATATATTTT.